This TCR beta chain came from a study of radiotherapy plus CTLA-4 blockade in lung cancer. Assay: immunoSEQ multiplex PCR; the TCRdb copy retains only in-frame clones and omits some. The repertoire holds around 110,000 clones, with 85% to 90% as singletons. Trimming cost V 5 bases and J 16 bases, with 20 bases left between them. Germline CDR1 SEHNR, CDR2 FQNEAQ (reference sequence). This CDR3 spans 13 amino acids. This clone was observed a few times. The material was peripheral blood, obtained from a patient treated with radiotherapy plus ipilimumab. The sequence was obtained from a human donor with non-small cell lung cancer that progressed on radiotherapy plus ipilimumab. Some clones in this sample may be carry-over from other donors' samples. This chain joins TRBV7-9 and TRBJ1-4; D ambiguous. The chain's CDR3 is CASSNRALSYQFF. In DNA form, the CDR3 reads TGTGCCAGCAGCAACCGGGCCTTATCTTACCAGTTTTTT.